This T cell receptor (beta chain) emerged from a study of blood T cell repertoires in COVID-19. CDR1 is SGHNT and CDR2 is YYREEE in the germline V gene (reference sequence). V lost 0 bases and J lost 4, with 14 bases in between. This CDR3 region has 16 residues. TCRdb's table, derived via immunoSEQ multiplex PCR, lists solely in-frame clones and lacks some. The sample yields about 200,000 clones, roughly 87% seen once. This TCR was recovered from an older woman with COVID-19, enrolled during active disease. V is TRBV5-4 and J is TRBJ2-1; possible D gene TRBD2, 5 bases. Sequencing was done on a sample of peripheral blood. The CDR3 here is CASSLVGGWEYNEQFF. The CDR3 DNA reads as TGTGCCAGCAGCTTGGTGGGCGGGTGGGAATACAATGAGCAGTTCTTC.